The entry below gives a single T cell receptor beta chain sequence along with its context. Data came from immunoSEQ multiplex PCR; TCRdb stores just in-frame clones and leaves some out. The data show about 190,000 clones, around nine tenths seen once. The data are from a study of blood T cell repertoires in COVID-19. Whole-study context: From the United States, Italy and Spain came samples of acute and convalescent COVID-19. Sources were T cells, B-cell-depleted T cells, or PBMCs; the material itself was cDNA or gDNA.

The length of the CDR3 is 15 residues. CDR1 and CDR2 from the germline V gene are SNHLY and FYNNEI. The V gene lost 0 bases and the J gene lost 3 bases, with 12 bases spanning the gap. This TCR was recovered from a man aged 18 to 29 with active or convalescent COVID-19. The gene calls are TRBV2 and TRBJ2-7; D perhaps matches TRBD1 (5 bases). Sequenced input: peripheral blood. The CDR3 sequence: CASSEAKGQIYEQYF. In DNA, the CDR3 is TGTGCCAGCAGTGAAGCAAAAGGACAAATCTACGAGCAGTACTTC.